Listed here are 22 T cell receptor beta chains from one sample, sequenced in a study of cytomegalovirus exposure and HLA in healthy donors. The PCR used 60 Vbeta and 13 Jbeta primers. TCRdb keeps only in-frame clones here, not all; method: immunoSEQ multiplex PCR. The sample holds around 100,000 clones; roughly 60% are singletons and the top ten take around 5%. Sequenced: PBMCs. These TCRs come from a human donor in good health.

A word on this clone: Germline is not matched at one junction end, which may reflect a read error. The CDR3 nucleotides read TGCGCCAGCAGCTTGGGGATGGGCCTAGCGGGAGCACCACATTTT. Its protein is CASSLGMGLAGAPHF. The chain uses TRBV5-1 and TRBJ2-3, with 10 bases fitting TRBD2. Germline values: CDR1 SGHRS, CDR2 YFSETQ. The CDR3 consists of 15 residues.

This sequence joins TRBV25-1 and TRBJ2-7; D uncertain. Trimming pared 2 bases from V and 4 bases from J, leaving 3 bases between. Germline CDR1 MGHDK, CDR2 SYGVNS. The CDR3 extends over 11 amino acids. The CDR3 DNA follows: TGTGCCAGCAGTGAACAGTACGAGCAGTACTTC. It specifies CASSEQYEQYF.

A few counts support this clone. J is TRBJ2-3 and V is TRBV28; D might be TRBD1 (6 bases). The CDR3 contains 14 residues. Germline V gene lookup returns CDR1 MDHEN and CDR2 SYDVKM. The CDR3 coding sequence is TGTGCTATTACAGGGTCTCATCGCACAGATACGCAGTATTTT. This gives the protein CAITGSHRTDTQYF.

The sample holds one count of this clone. This chain links TRBV7-6 with TRBJ2-7; a possible D gene is TRBD1 (5 bases). Germline values: CDR1 SGHVS, CDR2 FNYEAQ. Trimming cost V 9 bases and J 2 bases, with 17 bases left between them. This CDR3 has 14 amino acids. CDR3 in DNA: TGTGCCAGTTCCCCCGGAACAGGAACCTACGAGCAGTACTTC. Translating it yields CASSPGTGTYEQYF.

This chain connects TRBV9 to TRBJ2-5, with D perhaps TRBD2 (6 bases). The closer fit of TRBJ2-7 to the DNA end suggests the J call may be wrong. The germline CDR1 and CDR2 sequences are SGDLS and YYNGEE. This CDR3 is built from 13 residues. CDR3 DNA sequence: TGTGCCAGCAGCGTAGGGACTAACTACGAGCAGTACTTC. Amino acid sequence: CASSVGTNYEQYF.

V is TRBV2 and J is TRBJ2-3; 10 bases are a match to TRBD1. V gave up 6 bases and J gave up 5 bases; unmatched junction bases: 11. Looked up from germline, CDR1 is SNHLY and CDR2 is FYNNEI. The CDR3 spans 16 residues. The CDR3 spells CASRSGQGRVRDTQYF. CDR3 nucleotides: TGTGCCAGCAGGTCGGGACAGGGGAGGGTTCGAGATACGCAGTATTTT.

The sample holds a few counts of this clone. The chain is built from TRBV2 and TRBJ2-1; TRBD1 matches at 8 bases. The CDR3 consists of 15 residues. J was trimmed by 5 bases and V by 6 bases; bases with no gene match: 9. The germline gives CDR1 SNHLY, CDR2 FYNNEI. The CDR3 protein is CASRTETGADNEQFF. The DNA of the CDR3 is TGTGCCAGCAGAACTGAGACAGGGGCGGACAATGAGCAGTTCTTC.

The chain has TRBV10-3 and TRBJ2-7; TRBD1 is a possible D gene (5 bases). The CDR3 contains 13 residues. Between the trimmed V and J ends, which lost 3 bases and 3 bases, there was a span of 9 bases. Germline loops: CDR1 ENHRY, CDR2 SYGVKD. The CDR3 spells CAISEERGYEQYF. The CDR3 DNA reads TGTGCCATCAGTGAAGAAAGGGGCTACGAGCAGTACTTC.

The chain recombines TRBV4-1 with TRBJ1-1; D is possibly TRBD1 (6 bases). This CDR3 has 16 amino acids. Per the germline V gene, CDR1 is MGHRA and CDR2 is YSYEKL. The germline V and J ends were trimmed by 4 bases and 2 bases, with 17 bases remaining between them. The CDR3 nucleotides read TGCGCCAGCAGCCTACTCGTGACAGGCGCAAACACTGAAGCTTTCTTT. Protein: CASSLLVTGANTEAFF.

J is TRBJ2-7 and V is TRBV30; 9 bases fit TRBD1. The CDR3 sequence is 12 residues long. With 5 bases clipped from V and 6 bases from J, the junction kept 5 bases outside the gene matches. Per the germline V gene, CDR1 is GTSNPN and CDR2 is SVGIG (reference sequence). CDR3 region: CAWGDRATEQYF. The CDR3 DNA follows: TGTGCCTGGGGGGACAGGGCGACCGAGCAGTACTTC.

The chain uses TRBV28 and TRBJ2-1, with D unclear. Per germline, CDR1 MDHEN and CDR2 SYDVKM. There are 13 residues in the CDR3. V was pared by 3 bases and J by 8 bases, with 11 bases between. The CDR3 bases are TGTGCCAGCAGTTTCGGAGTTGGTGATGAGCAGTTCTTC. It specifies CASSFGVGDEQFF.

This clone occurred once. The chain combines TRBV29-1 with TRBJ1-3; D is ambiguous. CDR3 length: 13 amino acids. CDR1 and CDR2 (germline): SQVTM, ANQGSEA. V lost 3 bases to trimming and J lost 0 bases, with 6 bases between them. The CDR3 nucleotides are TGCAGCGTTGAGTATAGCTCTGGAAACACCATATATTTT. Translation: CSVEYSSGNTIYF.

The V call is TRBV7-3, the J call TRBJ1-1, with a weak D call TRBD1 (6 bases). CDR1 is SGHTA, CDR2 FQGTGA, per germline. V lost 5 bases and J 1 base, leaving 11 bases between the germline ends. This CDR3 is built from 14 residues. For the CDR3, the DNA is TGTGCCAGCAGCCTCACCAGGGGGAACACTGAAGCTTTCTTT. Protein: CASSLTRGNTEAFF.

The J gene is TRBJ1-4, the V gene TRBV15; 9 bases fit TRBD1. This CDR3 comprises 13 residues. J was trimmed by 8 bases and V by 9 bases; bases with no gene match: 7. Germline lookup yields CDR1 LNHNV and CDR2 YYDKDF (reference sequence). The CDR3 loop is CATADRGEEKLFF. For the CDR3, the DNA is TGTGCCACAGCGGACAGGGGAGAAGAAAAACTGTTTTTT.

The chain is built from TRBV4-2 and TRBJ2-7; maybe TRBD2 (5 bases). This CDR3 has 17 amino acids. V was trimmed by 4 bases and J by 0 bases, leaving 19 bases between them. CDR1 is LGHNA and CDR2 is YNFKEQ in the germline V gene. This CDR3 reads CASSPRGPGLSSYEQYF. In DNA, the CDR3 is TGTGCCAGCAGCCCACGGGGTCCGGGATTGAGCTCCTACGAGCAGTACTTC.

This clone has just one count. The CDR3 nucleotides are TGTGCCAGCAGCTTAGCAGCCTATGAGCAGTTCTTC. Protein: CASSLAAYEQFF. V gene TRBV7-9 combines with J gene TRBJ2-1; unclear D gene. V lost 0 bases and J lost 8, with 5 bases in between. Germline CDR1 SEHNR, CDR2 FQNEAQ (reference sequence). This CDR3 is built from 12 residues.

The CDR3 DNA reads TGTGCCAGCAGTCCCTCATCAGCGGGAGGAGACATTCAGTACTTC. This sequence encodes CASSPSSAGGDIQYF. This chain connects TRBV28 to TRBJ2-4; 9 bases align to TRBD2. CDR1 is MDHEN and CDR2 is SYDVKM in the germline V gene. The CDR3 contains 15 residues. With V trimmed by 5 bases and J by 8 bases, 10 bases remained unmatched.

V gene TRBV14 combines with J gene TRBJ2-4; 9 bases line up with TRBD1. Per germline, CDR1 SGHDN and CDR2 FVKESK. V lost 2 bases and J lost 3; bases outside the gene matches: 11. This CDR3 spans 18 amino acids. The DNA for the CDR3 is TGTGCCAGCAGCCAAACACCCGGGACAGGGACGGGCAAAAACATTCAGTACTTC. Translating it yields CASSQTPGTGTGKNIQYF.

This clone was recorded a few times. CDR3 nucleotide sequence: TGCGCCAGCACCGAAACAGGGTCTGGAAACACCATATATTTT. Protein product: CASTETGSGNTIYF. The chain uses TRBV4-1 and TRBJ1-3, with D possibly being TRBD1 (6 bases). CDR1 and CDR2 from the germline V gene are MGHRA and YSYEKL. V lost 7 bases to trimming and J lost 1 base, with 11 bases between them. The CDR3 totals 14 residues.

V is TRBV27 and J is TRBJ2-5, with D tentatively TRBD1 (6 bases). The CDR3 has 14 amino acids. From germline, CDR1 is MNHEY and CDR2 SMNVEV (reference sequence). Trimming took 3 bases from V and 4 from J, leaving 12 bases between them. In nucleotides, the CDR3 is TGTGCCAGCAGTTTCCGTATAGGGGGAGAGACCCAGTACTTC. Translation gives CASSFRIGGETQYF.

This clone was seen a few times. The V and J genes are TRBV4-1 and TRBJ1-1; possible D gene TRBD1, 5 bases. The CDR3 runs 17 residues. V gave up 4 bases and J gave up 1 base, with 19 bases separating them. Germline V gene sequence: CDR1 MGHRA, CDR2 YSYEKL. The CDR3: CASSPFRAGTENTEAFF. Here the CDR3 DNA reads TGCGCCAGCAGCCCCTTCCGGGCCGGGACTGAGAACACTGAAGCTTTCTTT.

CDR3 in amino acids: CASSTRTRDANEQFF. The CDR3 DNA is TGTGCCAGCAGCACCCGTACTAGAGACGCCAATGAGCAGTTCTTC. This chain links TRBV7-2 with TRBJ2-1, with a tentative D call TRBD2 (5 bases). This CDR3 spans 15 amino acids. Germline-derived CDR1 and CDR2 are SGHTA and FQGNSA. The V gene lost 5 bases and the J gene lost 6 bases, with 17 bases spanning the gap.